Each of the 13 T cell receptor beta chains below was sequenced from the same sample in a study of cytomegalovirus exposure and HLA in healthy donors. The PCR ran on 60 Vbeta and 13 Jbeta primers. Data came from immunoSEQ multiplex PCR; TCRdb stores just in-frame clones and leaves some out. The sample consists of fewer than 350,000 clones, approximately 90% of them appearing once. The sample taken for sequencing was PBMCs. These receptors were taken from a woman between 18 and 29 years old in good health and CMV-seronegative.

This chain connects TRBV6-1 to TRBJ1-5; D not resolved. This CDR3 contains 14 residues. The germline V gene has CDR1 MNHNS and CDR2 SASEGT. Between the trimmed V and J ends, which lost 6 bases and 0 bases, there was a span of 9 bases. The CDR3 DNA is TGTGCCAGCAGGGGCAGCAATAGCAATCAGCCCCAGCATTTT. Translating it yields CASRGSNSNQPQHF.

The chain has TRBV7-9 and TRBJ2-3; 9 nucleotides agree with TRBD1. V dropped 5 bases and J dropped 3; count of bases not matched to a gene: 9. This CDR3 comprises 16 residues. The germline V gene has CDR1 SEHNR and CDR2 FQNEAQ (reference sequence). The CDR3 DNA reads TGTGCCAGCAGCAGCTACAGGGGGCGAGGGACAGATACGCAGTATTTT. Translated, it gives CASSSYRGRGTDTQYF.

The chain employs TRBV11-3 and TRBJ2-7; unclear D gene. Trimming took off 3 bases at V and 0 bases at J, with 6 bases between the two ends. This CDR3 contains 13 residues. Looked up from germline, CDR1 is SGHNT and CDR2 is YENEEA. CDR3 coding DNA: TGTGCCAGCAGCTTGGGCAGCTCCTACGAGCAGTACTTC. Its protein product is CASSLGSSYEQYF.

This chain connects TRBV11-2 to TRBJ1-5, with D possibly being TRBD1 (5 bases). The germline gives CDR1 SGHAT, CDR2 FQNNGV. CDR3 length equals 18 residues. V lost 6 bases and J 6 bases, leaving 27 bases between the germline ends. CDR3 in DNA: TGTGCCAGCAGTCTCCCCGGGGCCGATTCCCTCGGGGGTCAGCCCCAGCATTTT. Amino acids: CASSLPGADSLGGQPQHF.

This rearrangement joins TRBV19 to TRBJ1-4, with D unclear. Trimming cost V 3 bases and J 4 bases, with 9 bases left between them. Germline CDR1 and CDR2: LNHDA and SQIVND (reference sequence). CDR3 size: 14 residues. The CDR3 here is CASSMRPINEKLFF. In nucleotides, the CDR3 is TGTGCCAGTAGTATGCGGCCGATTAATGAAAAACTGTTTTTT.

V gene TRBV5-6 combines with J gene TRBJ1-1, with D tentatively TRBD1 (6 bases). This CDR3 has 14 amino acids. V lost 4 bases, J lost 8 bases, and 18 bases lay in between. CDR1 SGHDT and CDR2 YYEEEE come from the germline V gene. This CDR3 is CASSRDVGAWEAFF. The CDR3 DNA follows: TGTGCCAGCAGCCGCGATGTGGGGGCTTGGGAAGCTTTCTTT.

The CDR3 nucleotides read TGTGCCAGTACCTCAGGGAACCCTGGCTACACCTTC. Translated: CASTSGNPGYTF. The rearrangement uses TRBV19 and TRBJ1-2; tentative D call: TRBD1 (5 bases). The CDR3 contains 12 residues. CDR1 is LNHDA and CDR2 is SQIVND in the germline V gene (reference sequence). Trimming removed 7 bases from V and 7 bases from J, with 13 bases in between.

The chain has TRBV6-6 and TRBJ1-2; perhaps TRBD1 as D (6 bases). The CDR3 runs to 14 residues. Trimming removed 6 bases from V and 1 base from J, with 12 bases in between. Germline V gene lookup returns CDR1 MNHNY and CDR2 SVGAGI (reference sequence). DNA for the CDR3: TGTGCCAGCAGCGTACAACAGGGTAACTATGGCTACACCTTC. It is translated as CASSVQQGNYGYTF.

The chain employs TRBV6-5 and TRBJ2-3; D remains ambiguous. Trimming shortened V by 0 bases and J by 3 bases, and 13 bases separated the two germline ends. The CDR3 covers 16 residues. Germline V gene lookup returns CDR1 MNHEY and CDR2 SVGAGI. In DNA form, the CDR3 reads TGTGCCAGCAGTTACTCGGCCTTTCCCCAAACAGATACGCAGTATTTT. Protein sequence: CASSYSAFPQTDTQYF.

V gene TRBV19 combines with J gene TRBJ2-5; D remains ambiguous. The CDR3 spans 13 residues. V lost 4 bases, J lost 4 bases, and 10 bases lay in between. Germline V gene data show CDR1 as LNHDA and CDR2 as SQIVND (reference sequence). For the CDR3, the DNA is TGTGCCAGTAGTACCTGGCCCCCAGAGACCCAGTACTTC. This codes for CASSTWPPETQYF.

Remarks on this clone: The identical CDR3 is also encoded by other nucleotide sequences in the sample. The gene calls are TRBV5-1 and TRBJ2-1; D perhaps matches TRBD2 (5 bases). The germline V gene has CDR1 SGHRS and CDR2 YFSETQ. V was shortened by 0 bases and J by 0 bases, with 7 bases between the two germline ends. The CDR3 is 15 residues long. The CDR3 protein is CASSLVSGSYNEQFF. The DNA of the CDR3 is TGCGCCAGCAGCTTGGTAAGCGGCTCCTACAATGAGCAGTTCTTC.

The chain recombines TRBV4-2 with TRBJ2-2; maybe TRBD2 (6 bases). The V gene's germline CDR1 is LGHNA and CDR2 YNFKEQ. The CDR3 has 16 amino acids. V was clipped by 0 bases and J by 4 bases, with 12 bases between them. Here the CDR3 reads CASSQETSFLTGELFF. The CDR3 DNA reads as TGTGCCAGCAGCCAAGAAACTAGCTTTCTCACCGGGGAGCTGTTTTTT.

The V gene is TRBV27, the J gene TRBJ2-3, with unresolved D. From germline, CDR1 is MNHEY and CDR2 SMNVEV (reference sequence). Between the trimmed V and J ends, which lost 4 bases and 4 bases, there was a span of 12 bases. The CDR3 loop spans 14 amino acids. CDR3: CASSYGNPPDTQYF. The CDR3 nucleotides read TGTGCCAGCAGTTACGGTAACCCTCCAGATACGCAGTATTTT.